The 27 T cell receptor beta chains in this list originate from one sample, sequenced in a study of cytomegalovirus exposure and HLA in healthy donors. The PCR had 60 Vbeta and 13 Jbeta primers. The assay was immunoSEQ multiplex PCR, and TCRdb's table has in-frame clones only and misses some. The table has 130,000 to 150,000 clones, approximately 82% seen once. Sequencing used PBMCs. The origin of the receptors is a woman aged 55-75 years in good health and CMV-seropositive.

This clone is a singleton in its sample. This sequence joins TRBV7-2 and TRBJ2-5; D perhaps matches TRBD1 (5 bases). CDR1 is SGHTA, CDR2 FQGNSA, per germline. The V and J ends lost 0 bases and 5 bases respectively, with 7 bases between them. The CDR3 is 13 residues long. The CDR3 spells CASSLAGVETQYF. Here the CDR3 DNA reads TGTGCCAGCAGCTTAGCAGGGGTGGAGACCCAGTACTTC.

This chain connects TRBV11-3 to TRBJ1-1; D gene unclear. Germline V gene sequence: CDR1 SGHNT, CDR2 YENEEA. The V gene lost 5 bases and the J gene lost 3 bases, with 10 bases spanning the gap. The CDR3 consists of 13 residues. The CDR3 coding sequence is TGTGCCAGCAGCCTACCGGGGTACACTGAAGCTTTCTTT. Protein product: CASSLPGYTEAFF.

The chain links TRBV10-1 to TRBJ2-7; possibly TRBD2 for D (5 bases). Trimming removed 10 bases from V and 2 bases from J, with 33 bases in between. Germline V gene sequence: CDR1 WNHNN, CDR2 SYGVQD (reference sequence). CDR3 length: 19 amino acids. CDR3 sequence: CAITSFGESGCPDPYEQYF. The CDR3 region has the DNA TGCGCCATCACCTCCTTTGGGGAGTCGGGTTGCCCCGACCCCTACGAGCAGTACTTC.

V is TRBV9 and J is TRBJ1-5; D is unresolved. Germline CDR1 SGDLS, CDR2 YYNGEE. Trimming removed 6 bases from V and 6 bases from J, with 19 bases in between. This CDR3 has 15 amino acids. The CDR3 protein is CASNEEGRYGQPQHF. CDR3 nucleotide sequence: TGTGCCAGCAACGAAGAAGGGAGATACGGTCAGCCCCAGCATTTT.

The genes are TRBV5-4 and TRBJ1-1, with D possibly being TRBD1 (6 bases). V gave up 4 bases and J gave up 6 bases, with 13 bases separating them. From germline, CDR1 is SGHNT and CDR2 YYREEE (reference sequence). The CDR3 extends over 13 amino acids. The CDR3 here is CASSVTGIPEAFF. CDR3 nucleotides: TGTGCCAGCAGCGTGACAGGTATTCCTGAAGCTTTCTTT.

This clone showed up just once. The chain joins TRBV7-6 to TRBJ2-7, with D possibly matching TRBD2 (5 bases). The CDR3 is made up of 15 amino acids. V was shortened by 3 bases and J by 3 bases, with 15 bases between the two germline ends. CDR1 and CDR2 from the germline V gene are SGHVS and FNYEAQ. The CDR3 nucleotides are TGTGCCAGCAGCTTGGCGGGCAGGAGAAACTACGAGCAGTACTTC. Protein product: CASSLAGRRNYEQYF.

The chain carries TRBV29-1 and TRBJ1-1; D unclear. The CDR3 has 13 amino acids. The V gene lost 4 bases and the J gene lost 0 bases, with 9 bases spanning the gap. Germline V CDR1 and CDR2: SQVTM, ANQGSEA. The CDR3 DNA is TGCAGCGTTGTGAGGGAAATGAACACTGAAGCTTTCTTT. Translated: CSVVREMNTEAFF.

The genes are TRBV19 and TRBJ1-1, with D perhaps TRBD1 (6 bases). CDR3 length equals 18 residues. CDR1 and CDR2 from the germline V gene are LNHDA and SQIVND (reference sequence). V was cut by 3 bases and J by 1 base, with 21 bases left in between. The CDR3 bases are TGTGCCAGTAGTATTAAACTGGGGACACGGAGGACGAACACTGAAGCTTTCTTT. Residues: CASSIKLGTRRTNTEAFF.

The chain uses TRBV5-6 and TRBJ1-1; D is unclear. V gave up 0 bases and J gave up 1 base, with 10 bases separating them. CDR3 size: 15 residues. The germline V gene encodes CDR1 SGHDT and CDR2 YYEEEE. The chain's CDR3 is CASSLAEFGNTEAFF. CDR3 DNA: TGTGCCAGCAGCTTGGCCGAATTCGGGAACACTGAAGCTTTCTTT.

The chain employs TRBV28 and TRBJ2-3; 10 positions agree with TRBD2. This CDR3 has 14 residues. Trimming took 6 bases from V and 4 from J; bases not matched to a gene: 4. CDR1 MDHEN and CDR2 SYDVKM come from the germline V gene. In nucleotides, the CDR3 is TGTGCCAGCAGGCTAGCGGGAGACCCAGATACGCAGTATTTT. Its translation: CASRLAGDPDTQYF.

This clone turned up a few times. The V call is TRBV29-1, the J call TRBJ1-1; D uncertain. Trimming stripped 7 bases from V and 4 bases from J, with 16 bases between. The CDR3 has 13 amino acids. Germline V gene sequence: CDR1 SQVTM, CDR2 ANQGSEA. The CDR3 region is CSAGRTGSTEAFF. CDR3 coding DNA: TGCAGCGCTGGACGGACTGGGAGCACTGAAGCTTTCTTT.

CDR3 nucleotide sequence: TGTGCCAGCAGCGTCATGGGGCCATACGAGCAGTACTTC. Encoded protein: CASSVMGPYEQYF. The chain couples TRBV5-6 to TRBJ2-7; perhaps TRBD1 as D (5 bases). Looked up from germline, CDR1 is SGHDT and CDR2 is YYEEEE. CDR3 length: 13 amino acids. Trimming stripped 4 bases from V and 4 bases from J, with 12 bases between.

The chain recombines TRBV6-5 with TRBJ1-1; D gene uncertain. CDR3 length: 13 amino acids. Trimming removed 7 bases at V and 1 base at J, with 10 bases between. CDR1 is MNHEY, CDR2 SVGAGI, per germline. In nucleotides, the CDR3 is TGTGCCAGCACAGCGGGAGGGAACACTGAAGCTTTCTTT. Its translation is CASTAGGNTEAFF.

V is TRBV7-2 and J is TRBJ2-3; 8 bases are shared with TRBD2. Germline V gives CDR1 SGHTA, CDR2 FQGNSA. Unmatched junction bases numbered 9, after V lost 5 bases and J lost 2 bases. The CDR3 covers 16 residues. The CDR3 nucleotides read TGTGCCAGCAGCCTCCACCGGGGGGGAATCACAGATACGCAGTATTTT. This gives the protein CASSLHRGGITDTQYF.

V usage is TRBV11-3 and J usage is TRBJ2-1; TRBD1 matches at 10 bases. The V segment lost 10 bases and the J segment 8 bases; nucleotides outside the gene matches: 8. The CDR3 consists of 13 residues. Germline V gene lookup returns CDR1 SGHNT and CDR2 YENEEA. CDR3 sequence reads: CAIKRQGADEQFF. For the CDR3, the DNA is TGTGCCATCAAGAGACAGGGGGCCGATGAGCAGTTCTTC.

The chain carries TRBV6-1 and TRBJ2-4, with 10 bases matching TRBD2. The CDR3 contains 14 residues. V lost 5 bases to trimming and J lost 5 bases; unmatched junction nucleotides: 3. From germline, CDR1 is MNHNS and CDR2 SASEGT. CDR3 in amino acids: CASSMGLAQNIQYF. CDR3 sequence (DNA): TGTGCCAGCAGTATGGGACTAGCGCAAAACATTCAGTACTTC.

The CDR3 bases are TGTGCCATCGGACGGGGACAGGGGGCCACTGAAGCTTTCTTT. It is translated as CAIGRGQGATEAFF. The rearrangement joins TRBV10-3 to TRBJ1-1; 12 nucleotides align to TRBD1. From germline, CDR1 is ENHRY and CDR2 SYGVKD. J was trimmed by 4 bases and V by 8 bases; bases with no gene match: 5. The CDR3 has 14 residues.

The rearrangement links TRBV15 to TRBJ1-6; D not resolved. Germline loops: CDR1 LNHNV, CDR2 YYDKDF (reference sequence). V was trimmed by 5 bases and J by 7 bases, leaving 9 bases between them. CDR3 length equals 13 residues. This chain's CDR3 is CATSGNSNSPLHF. DNA for the CDR3: TGTGCCACCAGCGGCAATAGCAATTCACCCCTCCACTTT.

This chain connects TRBV5-5 to TRBJ2-7; D might be TRBD1 (6 bases). Germline CDR1 reads SGHKS; CDR2 reads YYEKEE (reference sequence). The CDR3 has 17 amino acids. V was clipped by 3 bases and J by 0 bases, with 19 bases between them. The CDR3 sequence: CASSSHSRTVISYEQYF. CDR3 in DNA: TGTGCCAGCAGCTCTCACTCCCGGACAGTCATCTCCTACGAGCAGTACTTC. Full variable domain (rest looked up from reference TRBV5-5 and TRBJ2-7): DAGVTQSPTHLIKTRGQQVTLRCSPISGHKSVSWYQQVLGQGPQFIFQYYEKEERGRGNFPDRFSARQFPNYSSELNVNALLLGDSALYLCASSSHSRTVISYEQYFGPGTRLTVT.

This sequence joins TRBV11-1 and TRBJ2-1; D is undetermined. The CDR3 contains 11 residues. Trimming left V 0 bases short and J 10 bases short, with 4 bases between. CDR1 SGHAT and CDR2 FQDESV come from the germline V gene (reference sequence). CDR3 protein: CASSLAIEQFF. The CDR3 DNA reads as TGTGCCAGCAGCTTAGCTATAGAGCAGTTCTTC.

CDR3 sequence (DNA): TGTGCCAGTAGTATAGGGGCAGACATCGGAGCCAGGGTTCGAGAGACCCAGTACTTC. This translates into CASSIGADIGARVRETQYF. The chain has TRBV19 and TRBJ2-5; D perhaps matches TRBD1 (5 bases). CDR3 length: 19 residues. Germline V lookup: CDR1 LNHDA, CDR2 SQIVND (reference sequence). Trimming removed 1 base from V and 4 bases from J, with 25 bases in between. Looking up the rest from reference TRBV19 and TRBJ2-5 gives the full variable domain: DGGITQSPKYLFRKEGQNVTLSCEQNLNHDAMYWYRQDPGQGLRLIYYSQIVNDFQKGDIAEGYSVSREKKESFPLTVTSAQKNPTAFYLCASSIGADIGARVRETQYFGPGTRLLVL.

V and J are TRBV5-1 and TRBJ1-4; tentative D call: TRBD1 (5 bases). Germline V lookup: CDR1 SGHRS, CDR2 YFSETQ. This CDR3 region has 16 residues. V was shortened by 0 bases and J by 8 bases, with 17 bases between the two germline ends. CDR3 nucleotides: TGCGCCAGCAGCTTGGGAGGCCGACAGATATCCGAAAAACTGTTTTTT. Translation: CASSLGGRQISEKLFF.

The CDR3 here is CAISELDSGSLYNEQFF. The CDR3 nucleotides are TGTGCCATCAGTGAGTTAGATAGCGGGAGTCTCTACAATGAGCAGTTCTTC. The chain combines TRBV10-3 with TRBJ2-1; 9 bases match TRBD2. Germline V gives CDR1 ENHRY, CDR2 SYGVKD. The CDR3 spans 17 residues. V lost 1 base, J lost 3 bases, and 7 bases stayed unmatched.

The rearrangement links TRBV7-9 to TRBJ2-4, with TRBD2 matching over 9 bases. This CDR3 has 14 residues. Trimming removed 5 bases from V and 6 bases from J; junction bases left unmatched: 5. Germline assignment: CDR1 SEHNR and CDR2 FQNEAQ (reference sequence). CDR3 region: CASSPTTSGNIQYF. DNA of the CDR3: TGTGCCAGCAGCCCAACGACTAGCGGAAACATTCAGTACTTC.

This clone was seen more than once but under ten times. The V call is TRBV10-3, the J call TRBJ2-1; TRBD2 might be the D (5 bases). Germline CDR1 reads ENHRY; CDR2 reads SYGVKD. The CDR3 is made up of 12 amino acids. V was shortened by 6 bases and J by 7 bases, with 10 bases between the two germline ends. CDR3 protein: CAIRSSGNEQFF. The DNA of the CDR3 is TGTGCCATCAGATCATCGGGGAATGAGCAGTTCTTC.

CDR3 bases: TGTGCCATCAGTCGGGAGCCCTACGAGCAGTACTTC. Residues: CAISREPYEQYF. The chain uses TRBV10-3 and TRBJ2-7; D might be TRBD2 (6 bases). Germline assignment: CDR1 ENHRY and CDR2 SYGVKD. The CDR3 is 12 residues long. V was shortened by 5 bases and J by 2 bases, with 7 bases between the two germline ends.

This clone was detected only once. The chain uses TRBV19 and TRBJ2-5; D might be TRBD1 (8 bases). Between the trimmed V and J ends, which lost 6 bases and 5 bases, there was a span of 16 bases. Germline V gene sequence: CDR1 LNHDA, CDR2 SQIVND (reference sequence). The CDR3 has 14 residues. The CDR3 DNA follows: TGTGCCAGTAGAAGGACAGGGAGGGTCGAGACCCAGTACTTC. It translates to CASRRTGRVETQYF.